Following are 15 T cell receptor beta chains from one sample sequenced in a study of vaccination and CD4 T cells after COVID-19. Sequencing of cultured CD4+ T cell DNA used the Oncomine TCR Beta short-read assay. A single record per CDR3 protein comes from TCRdb applying MiXCR to the PCR reads. The repertoire includes 25,000 to 30,000 distinct CDR3 sequences, around 41% of them detected once, and roughly 4.9% sits in the top ten. Time point meaning: late sampling 161 to 241 days after vaccination in three convalescent patients. Described treatment: approximately 9-day PBMC culture with coronavirus spike peptide pools or control peptides (ViraFEST assay). The antigens of these receptors remain unknown. The sequences come from CD4+ T cells from blood, cultured in vitro, collected about 7 months after SARS-CoV-2 vaccination. The receptors originated from a human donor who had recovered from COVID-19.

The chain couples TRBV28 to TRBJ1-1, with D hard to call. The CDR3 loop spans 12 amino acids. Trimming pared 5 bases from V and 4 bases from J, leaving 8 bases between. Germline V gene sequence: CDR1 MDHEN, CDR2 SYDVKM. The CDR3 here is CASSEDGTEAFF. The CDR3 bases are TGTGCCAGCAGTGAAGACGGCACTGAAGCTTTCTTT.

This clonotype was detected only a few times. V is TRBV10-2 and J is TRBJ1-1; a possible D gene is TRBD1 (5 bases). Trimming took 6 bases from V and 0 from J, leaving 8 bases between them. In germline, CDR1 is WSHSY, CDR2 SAAADI. The CDR3 has 13 amino acids. The CDR3 reads CASRGLLNTEAFF. The CDR3 nucleotides read TGCGCCAGCAGGGGACTTCTGAACACTGAAGCTTTCTTT.

The genes are TRBV20-1 and TRBJ2-1; the D call may be TRBD1 or TRBD2 (5 bases each). The V and J ends lost 6 bases and 8 bases respectively, with 23 bases between them. This CDR3 region has 15 residues. The germline CDR1 and CDR2 sequences are DFQATT and SNEGSKA (reference sequence). This CDR3 reads CSASPWDRPLDEQFF. In nucleotides, the CDR3 is TGCAGTGCCTCCCCATGGGACCGCCCACTCGATGAGCAGTTCTTC.

The table lists this clonotype with a few counts. This chain uses TRBV20-1 with TRBJ2-5; possible D gene TRBD2, 7 bases. The germline V gene has CDR1 DFQATT and CDR2 SNEGSKA (reference sequence). Trimming left V 0 bases short and J 4 bases short, with 12 bases between. This CDR3 region has 14 residues. The CDR3 sequence is CSARETGGRETQYF. The CDR3 bases are TGCAGTGCTAGAGAGACCGGGGGGCGAGAGACCCAGTACTTC.

The CDR3 DNA reads TGTGCCAGCGGAGGGATTCGCACTGAAGCTTTCTTT. This codes for CASGGIRTEAFF. The genes are TRBV7-9 and TRBJ1-1; D is unclear. This CDR3 has 12 amino acids. Germline loops: CDR1 SEHNR, CDR2 FQNEAQ (reference sequence). V gave up 8 bases and J gave up 4 bases, with 11 bases separating them.

The gene calls are TRBV28 and TRBJ2-7, with a tentative D call TRBD1 (5 bases). Germline V gene sequence: CDR1 MDHEN, CDR2 SYDVKM. V dropped 5 bases and J dropped 2 bases, with 22 bases sitting between them. The CDR3 extends over 17 amino acids. The CDR3 sequence is CASSLTPRTGLPYEQYF. The CDR3, as DNA: TGTGCCAGCAGTCTAACCCCACGAACAGGCCTCCCCTACGAGCAGTACTTC.

This clonotype is judged medium-sized (0.01 to 0.1%). The rearrangement uses TRBV7-8 and TRBJ2-1; D is unresolved. Between the trimmed V and J ends, which lost 5 bases and 7 bases, there was a span of 12 bases. CDR1 and CDR2 (germline): SGHVS, FQNEAQ. The CDR3 contains 13 residues. The CDR3 is CASSPHTLNEQFF. CDR3 bases: TGTGCCAGCAGCCCCCATACGCTAAATGAGCAGTTCTTC.

The table lists this clonotype with a few counts. This chain connects TRBV28 to TRBJ2-7; D is undetermined. The CDR3 sequence is 12 residues long. The ends were cut back, 8 bases at V and 8 bases at J, with 16 bases in the middle. Germline lookup yields CDR1 MDHEN and CDR2 SYDVKM. CDR3 amino acids: CASGPPGLQQYF. DNA of the CDR3: TGTGCCAGCGGCCCTCCCGGGCTGCAGCAGTACTTC. Based on the CDR3 plus reference TRBV28 and TRBJ2-7, the full variable domain is DVKVTQSSRYLVKRTGEKVFLECVQDMDHENMFWYRQDPGLGLRLIYFSYDVKMKEKGDIPEGYSVSREKKERFSLILESASTNQTSMYLCASGPPGLQQYFGPGTRLTVT.

The chain uses TRBV5-1 and TRBJ2-1; TRBD2 aligns across 8 bases. Trimming took 4 bases from V and 9 from J; bases not matched to a gene: 15. The CDR3 length is 16 residues. Germline values: CDR1 SGHRS, CDR2 YFSETQ. The CDR3 protein is CASSRGASGSMVEQFF. CDR3 sequence (DNA): TGCGCCAGCAGCAGGGGCGCGAGCGGGAGTATGGTTGAGCAGTTCTTC.

There are a few counts of this clonotype. The chain has TRBV7-6 and TRBJ2-7; D is possibly TRBD1 (5 bases). There are 13 residues in the CDR3. The V and J ends lost 5 bases and 7 bases respectively, with 15 bases between them. From germline, CDR1 is SGHVS and CDR2 FNYEAQ. In DNA form, the CDR3 reads TGTGCCAGCAGCCCGGTTAGGGGTCGAGAGCAGTACTTC. It yields the protein CASSPVRGREQYF.

The chain has TRBV28 and TRBJ1-1; D not certain. V was clipped by 3 bases and J by 7 bases, with 9 bases between them. The germline CDR1 and CDR2 sequences are MDHEN and SYDVKM. The CDR3 extends over 12 amino acids. The CDR3 here is CASSLSGGEAFF. The DNA of the CDR3 is TGTGCCAGCAGTTTGTCGGGTGGTGAAGCTTTCTTT.

This rearrangement joins TRBV20-1 to TRBJ1-3; 10 positions match TRBD1. V shed 5 bases and J 3 bases; nucleotides not matched to a gene: 7. The CDR3 is 15 residues long. Germline loops: CDR1 DFQATT, CDR2 SNEGSKA (reference sequence). In nucleotides, the CDR3 is TGCAGTGCTGAAGTCCGGGACAGGGGTGGAAACACCATATATTTT. Translation: CSAEVRDRGGNTIYF.

J is TRBJ1-2 and V is TRBV19; 7 nucleotides agree with TRBD1. Trimming took 6 bases from V and 5 from J; bases not matched to a gene: 12. Looked up from germline, CDR1 is LNHDA and CDR2 is SQIVND (reference sequence). This CDR3 is 15 amino acids long. The CDR3 here is CASSTTGQSNYGYTF. In nucleotides, the CDR3 is TGTGCCAGTAGCACGACGGGACAGTCCAATTATGGCTACACCTTC.

A few counts support this clonotype. The V gene is TRBV6-1, the J gene TRBJ1-5; a possible D gene is TRBD1 (5 bases). V lost 7 bases and J 4 bases, leaving 8 bases between the germline ends. The germline V gene has CDR1 MNHNS and CDR2 SASEGT. CDR3 size: 12 residues. The CDR3 DNA follows: TGTGCCAGCATGCGGGGGAATCAGCCCCAGCATTTT. Translation: CASMRGNQPQHF.

This clonotype was seen only a few times. The chain employs TRBV7-2 and TRBJ2-7, with unresolved D. Trimming left V 4 bases short and J 6 bases short, with 16 bases between. Germline CDR1 reads SGHTA; CDR2 reads FQGNSA. The CDR3 has 14 residues. CDR3 DNA: TGTGCCAGCAGCTCCCGACCGTCTCTTGGCGAGCAGTACTTC. Its translation is CASSSRPSLGEQYF. Based on the CDR3 plus reference TRBV7-2 and TRBJ2-7, the full variable domain is GAGVSQSPSNKVTEKGKDVELRCDPISGHTALYWYRQSLGQGLEFLIYFQGNSAPDKSGLPSDRFSAERTGGSVSTLTIQRTQQEDSAVYLCASSSRPSLGEQYFGPGTRLTVT.